This TCR beta chain was captured in a study of naive and memory T cell subsets. With 2 bases removed from V and 15 bases from J, the gap between germline ends came to 23 bases. Germline CDR1 reads MNHNS; CDR2 reads SASEGT. The length of the CDR3 is 15 residues. To note about this clonotype: Its antigen is undetermined.

Study results and caveats: From naive to CM, EM and EMRA, diversity decreased and Gini increased. Expression changes during T cell differentiation may affect RNA-based TCR counts.

Both TRBC1 and TRBC2 were covered by a beta constant-region primer of two equimolar oligonucleotides. Ligation attached a single-stranded oligonucleotide with a 12-nucleotide UMI and the SP2 primer to the cDNA 3' end. The ligated cDNA underwent four PCR rounds using SP2 and nested alpha and beta constant-region primers. One entry per CDR3 protein results from TCRdb running MiXCR on the UMI-ligation and nested PCR reads. The top ten hold approximately 0.13% of the sample, which has some 150,000 distinct CDR3 sequences, about 17% seen once. The chain has TRBV6-1 and TRBJ2-1; possibly TRBD1 for D (5 bases). Sequencing used naive CD4+ T cells from blood. This sequence originates from a human donor in good health. CDR3 sequence (DNA): TGTGCCAGCAGTGAACAGGTTCTGCCCGACAGCTCCTGGTTCTTC. Amino acid sequence: CASSEQVLPDSSWFF.